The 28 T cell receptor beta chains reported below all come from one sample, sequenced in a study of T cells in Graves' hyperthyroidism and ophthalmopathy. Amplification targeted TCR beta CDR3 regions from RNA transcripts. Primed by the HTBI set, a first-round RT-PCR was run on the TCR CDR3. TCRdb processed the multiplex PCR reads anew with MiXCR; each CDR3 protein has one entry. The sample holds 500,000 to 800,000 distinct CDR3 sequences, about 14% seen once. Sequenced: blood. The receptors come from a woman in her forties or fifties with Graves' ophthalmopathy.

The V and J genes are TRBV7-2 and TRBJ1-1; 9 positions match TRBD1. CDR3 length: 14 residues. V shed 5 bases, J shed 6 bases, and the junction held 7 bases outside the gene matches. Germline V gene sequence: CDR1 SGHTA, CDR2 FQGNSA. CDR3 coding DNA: TGTGCCAGCAGCCCCAGACAGGGGGTCTCTGAAGCTTTCTTT. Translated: CASSPRQGVSEAFF.

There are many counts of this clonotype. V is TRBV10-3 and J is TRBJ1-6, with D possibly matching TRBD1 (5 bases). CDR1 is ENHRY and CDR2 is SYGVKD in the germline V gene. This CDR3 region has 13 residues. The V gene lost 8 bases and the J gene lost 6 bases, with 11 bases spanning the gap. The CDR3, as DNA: TGTGCCATCGTAGGGGACCTTAATTCACCCCTCCACTTT. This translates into CAIVGDLNSPLHF.

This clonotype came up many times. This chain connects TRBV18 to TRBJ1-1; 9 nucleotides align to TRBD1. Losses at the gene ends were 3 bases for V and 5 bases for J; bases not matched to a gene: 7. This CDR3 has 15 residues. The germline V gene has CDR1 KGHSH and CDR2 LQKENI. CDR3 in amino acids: CASSPTGQGLTEAFF. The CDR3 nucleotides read TGTGCCAGCTCACCTACGGGACAGGGATTAACTGAAGCTTTCTTT.

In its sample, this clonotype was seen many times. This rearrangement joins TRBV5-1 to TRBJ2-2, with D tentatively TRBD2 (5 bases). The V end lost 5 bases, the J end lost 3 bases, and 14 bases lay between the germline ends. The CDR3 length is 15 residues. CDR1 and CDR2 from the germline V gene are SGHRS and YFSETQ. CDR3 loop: CASSPLVGDTGELFF. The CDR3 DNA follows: TGCGCCAGCAGTCCACTAGTAGGTGACACCGGGGAGCTGTTTTTT.

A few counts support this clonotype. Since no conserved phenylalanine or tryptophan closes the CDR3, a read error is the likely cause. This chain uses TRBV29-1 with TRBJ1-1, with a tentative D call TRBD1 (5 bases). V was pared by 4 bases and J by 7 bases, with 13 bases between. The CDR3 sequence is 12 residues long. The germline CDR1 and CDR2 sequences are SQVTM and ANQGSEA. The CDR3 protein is CSVGGGVNEAFL. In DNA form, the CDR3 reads TGCAGCGTTGGGGGAGGGGTTAATGAAGCTTTCCTT.

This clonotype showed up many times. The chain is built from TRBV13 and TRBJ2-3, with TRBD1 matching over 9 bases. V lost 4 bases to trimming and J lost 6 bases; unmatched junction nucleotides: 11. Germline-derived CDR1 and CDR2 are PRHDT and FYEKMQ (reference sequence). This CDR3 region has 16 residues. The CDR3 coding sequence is TGTGCCAGCAGCTGGCCTAGACAGGGGGTGTGGGATACGCAGTATTTT. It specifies CASSWPRQGVWDTQYF.

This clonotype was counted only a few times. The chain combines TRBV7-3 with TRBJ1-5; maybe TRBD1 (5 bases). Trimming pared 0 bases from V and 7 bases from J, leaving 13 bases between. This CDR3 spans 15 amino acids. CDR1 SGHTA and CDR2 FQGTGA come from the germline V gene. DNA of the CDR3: TGTGCCAGCAGCTTAACGGGAGGGTCAGGGCAGCCCCAGCATTTT. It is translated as CASSLTGGSGQPQHF.

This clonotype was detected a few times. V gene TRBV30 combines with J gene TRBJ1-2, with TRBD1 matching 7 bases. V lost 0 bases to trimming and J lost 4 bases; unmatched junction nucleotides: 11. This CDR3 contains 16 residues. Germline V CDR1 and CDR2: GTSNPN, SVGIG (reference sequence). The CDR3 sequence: CAWSVSPTGARYGYTF. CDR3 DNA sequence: TGTGCCTGGAGTGTATCGCCAACAGGGGCCCGCTATGGCTACACCTTC.

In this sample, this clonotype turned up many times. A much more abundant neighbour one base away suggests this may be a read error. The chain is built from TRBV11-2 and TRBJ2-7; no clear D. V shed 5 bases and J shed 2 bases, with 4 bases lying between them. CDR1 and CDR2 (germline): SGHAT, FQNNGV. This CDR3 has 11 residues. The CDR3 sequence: CASSQPYEQYF. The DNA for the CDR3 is TGTGCCAGCAGCCAACCCTACGAGCAGTACTTC.

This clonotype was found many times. The CDR3 sequence: CASRPGQGSRGYTF. CDR3 bases: TGTGCCAGCAGGCCGGGACAGGGATCGCGTGGCTACACCTTC. V and J are TRBV6-2 or TRBV6-3 and TRBJ1-2; 9 bases are shared with TRBD1. Germline CDR1 is MNHEY and CDR2 is SVGEGT. This CDR3 is built from 14 residues. V trimming: 6 bases; J trimming: 7 bases; junction bases outside the gene matches: 9.

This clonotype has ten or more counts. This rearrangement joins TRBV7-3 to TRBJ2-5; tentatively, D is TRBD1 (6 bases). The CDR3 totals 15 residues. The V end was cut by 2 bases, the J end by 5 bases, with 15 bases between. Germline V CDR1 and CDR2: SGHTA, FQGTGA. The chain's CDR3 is CASSLFRGAQETQYF. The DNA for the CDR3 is TGTGCCAGCAGCTTATTCAGGGGCGCTCAGGAGACCCAGTACTTC.

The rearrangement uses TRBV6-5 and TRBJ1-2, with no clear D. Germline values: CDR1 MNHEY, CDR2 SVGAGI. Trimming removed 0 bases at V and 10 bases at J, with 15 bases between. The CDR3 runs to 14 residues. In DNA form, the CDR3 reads TGTGCCAGCAGTTACTCGATTACCCTGTCCGACTACACCTTC. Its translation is CASSYSITLSDYTF.

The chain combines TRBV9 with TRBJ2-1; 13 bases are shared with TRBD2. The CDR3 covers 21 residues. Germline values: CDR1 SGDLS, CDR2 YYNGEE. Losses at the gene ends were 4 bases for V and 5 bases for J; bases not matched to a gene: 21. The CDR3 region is CASSPHPPRTSGRVMDNEQFF. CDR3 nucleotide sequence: TGTGCCAGCAGCCCCCATCCCCCTCGGACTAGCGGGAGAGTTATGGACAATGAGCAGTTCTTC.

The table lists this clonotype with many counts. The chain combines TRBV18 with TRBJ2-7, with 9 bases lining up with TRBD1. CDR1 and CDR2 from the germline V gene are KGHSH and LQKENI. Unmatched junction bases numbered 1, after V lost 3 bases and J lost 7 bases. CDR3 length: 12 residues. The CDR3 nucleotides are TGTGCCAGCTCACCGGGACAGGGTGAGCAGTACTTC. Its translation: CASSPGQGEQYF. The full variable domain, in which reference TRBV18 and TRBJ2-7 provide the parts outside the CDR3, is NAGVMQNPRHLVRRRGQEARLRCSPMKGHSHVYWYRQLPEEGLKFMVYLQKENIIDESGMPKERFSAEFPKEGPSILRIQQVVRGDSAAYFCASSPGQGEQYFGPGTRLTVT.

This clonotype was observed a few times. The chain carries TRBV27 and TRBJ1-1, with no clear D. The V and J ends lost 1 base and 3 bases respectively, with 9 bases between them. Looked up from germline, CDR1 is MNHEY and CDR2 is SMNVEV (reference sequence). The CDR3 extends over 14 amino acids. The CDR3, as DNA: TGTGCCAGCAGTTTATTTTTTGGGTACACTGAAGCTTTCTTT. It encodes CASSLFFGYTEAFF.

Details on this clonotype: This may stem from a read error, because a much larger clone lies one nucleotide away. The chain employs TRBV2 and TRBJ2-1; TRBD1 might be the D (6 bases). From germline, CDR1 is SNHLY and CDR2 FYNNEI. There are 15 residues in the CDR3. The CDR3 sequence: CANSEVQGNWNEQFF. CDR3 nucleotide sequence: TGTGCCAACAGTGAGGTACAGGGAAATTGGAATGAGCAGTTCTTC. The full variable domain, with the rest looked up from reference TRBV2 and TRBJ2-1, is EPEVTQTPSHQVTQMGQEVILRCVPISNHLYFYWYRQILGQKVEFLVSFYNNEISEKSEIFDDQFSVERPDGSNFTLKIRSTKLEDSAMYFCANSEVQGNWNEQFFGPGTRLTVL.

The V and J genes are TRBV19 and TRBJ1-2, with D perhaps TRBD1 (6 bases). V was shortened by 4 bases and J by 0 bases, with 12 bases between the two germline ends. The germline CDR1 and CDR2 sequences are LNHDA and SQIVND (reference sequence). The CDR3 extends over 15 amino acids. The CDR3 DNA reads TGTGCCAGTAGTAGGGACATTAGTCCTAACTATGGCTACACCTTC. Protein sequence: CASSRDISPNYGYTF.

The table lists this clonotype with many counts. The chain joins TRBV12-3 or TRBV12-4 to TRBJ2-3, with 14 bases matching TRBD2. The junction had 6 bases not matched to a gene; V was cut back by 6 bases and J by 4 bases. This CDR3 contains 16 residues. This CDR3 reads CASREGLAGVADTQYF. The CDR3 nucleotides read TGTGCCAGCAGGGAGGGACTAGCGGGAGTTGCAGATACGCAGTATTTT.

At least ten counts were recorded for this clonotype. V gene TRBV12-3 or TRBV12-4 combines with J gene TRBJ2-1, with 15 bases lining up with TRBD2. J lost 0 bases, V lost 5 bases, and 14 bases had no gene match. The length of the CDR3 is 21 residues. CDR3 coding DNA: TGTGCCAGCAGTCCAAATCGACCCGGGACTAGCGGGAGGCGCTCCTACAATGAGCAGTTCTTC. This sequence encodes CASSPNRPGTSGRRSYNEQFF.

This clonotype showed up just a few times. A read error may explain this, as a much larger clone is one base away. In nucleotides, the CDR3 is TGTGCCAGCAGGGGCGGGGCTAGCGGGACAGATACGCAGTATTTT. Protein product: CASRGGASGTDTQYF. V is TRBV28 and J is TRBJ2-3; 8 bases line up with TRBD2. The ends lost 6 bases at V and 3 bases at J; junction bases unmatched: 8. The CDR3 consists of 15 residues. From germline, CDR1 is MDHEN and CDR2 SYDVKM.

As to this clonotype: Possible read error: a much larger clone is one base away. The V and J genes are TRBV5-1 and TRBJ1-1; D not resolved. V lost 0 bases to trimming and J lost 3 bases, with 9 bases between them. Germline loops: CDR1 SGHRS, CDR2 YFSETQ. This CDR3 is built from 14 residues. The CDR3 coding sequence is TGCGCCAGCAGCTTGGTGCCGGAGGACACTGAAGCTTTCTTT. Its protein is CASSLVPEDTEAFF.

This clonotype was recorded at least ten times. CDR3 amino acids: CASSLVGYEQYF. Here the CDR3 DNA reads TGCGCCAGCAGCTTGGTGGGCTACGAGCAGTACTTC. The rearrangement uses TRBV5-1 and TRBJ2-7, with D unresolved. The CDR3 runs 12 residues. The germline V and J ends were trimmed by 0 bases and 3 bases, with 4 bases remaining between them. Looked up from germline, CDR1 is SGHRS and CDR2 is YFSETQ.

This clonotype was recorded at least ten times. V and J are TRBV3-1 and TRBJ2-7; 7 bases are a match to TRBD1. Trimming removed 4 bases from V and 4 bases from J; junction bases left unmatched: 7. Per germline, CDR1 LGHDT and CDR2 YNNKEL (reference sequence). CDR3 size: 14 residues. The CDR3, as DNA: TGTGCCAGCAGCCTCCGGGACAGACCTTACGAGCAGTACTTC. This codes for CASSLRDRPYEQYF.

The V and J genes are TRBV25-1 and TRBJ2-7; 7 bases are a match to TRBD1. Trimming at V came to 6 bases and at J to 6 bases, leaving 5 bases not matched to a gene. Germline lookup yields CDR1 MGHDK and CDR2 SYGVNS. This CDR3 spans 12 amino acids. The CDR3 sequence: CASSRQGSEQYF. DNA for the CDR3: TGTGCCAGCAGCAGACAGGGATCCGAGCAGTACTTC.

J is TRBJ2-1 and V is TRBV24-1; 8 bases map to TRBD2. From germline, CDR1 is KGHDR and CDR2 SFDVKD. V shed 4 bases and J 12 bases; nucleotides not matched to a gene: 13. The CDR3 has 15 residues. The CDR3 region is CATSESGLVVLGQFF. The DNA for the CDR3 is TGTGCCACCAGTGAATCGGGACTAGTGGTTCTCGGGCAGTTCTTC.

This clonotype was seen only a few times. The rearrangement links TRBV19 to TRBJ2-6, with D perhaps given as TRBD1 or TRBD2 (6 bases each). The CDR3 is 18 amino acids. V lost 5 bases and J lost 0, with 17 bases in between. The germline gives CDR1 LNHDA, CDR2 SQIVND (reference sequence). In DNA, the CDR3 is TGTGCCAGTAGTGCCCGATGGGGGGCTAGCTCTGGGGCCAACGTCCTGACTTTC. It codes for CASSARWGASSGANVLTF.

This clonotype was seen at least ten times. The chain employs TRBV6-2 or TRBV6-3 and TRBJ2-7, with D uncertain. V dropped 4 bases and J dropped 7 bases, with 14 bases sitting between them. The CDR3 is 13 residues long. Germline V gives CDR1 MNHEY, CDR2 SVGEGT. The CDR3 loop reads CASSFKTRGEQYF. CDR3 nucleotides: TGTGCCAGCAGTTTCAAGACCCGAGGTGAGCAGTACTTC.

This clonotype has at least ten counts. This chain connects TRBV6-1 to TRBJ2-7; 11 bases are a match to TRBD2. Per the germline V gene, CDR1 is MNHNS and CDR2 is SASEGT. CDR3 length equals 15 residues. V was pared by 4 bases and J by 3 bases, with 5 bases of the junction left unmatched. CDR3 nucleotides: TGTGCCAGCAGTGGAAGACTAGCGGGAAACTACGAGCAGTACTTC. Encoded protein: CASSGRLAGNYEQYF.